The 7 T cell receptor beta chains below were found in one sample sequenced in a study of T cell responses to AZD1222 COVID-19 vaccine. Repertoires were generated with immunoSEQ multiplex PCR, while TCRdb's copy carries only in-frame clones and drops some. This sample yields over 60,000 clones, of which 85% to 90% are seen a single time; 4% to 5.5% belongs to the top ten. This sample comprised peripheral blood, obtained 28 days after the second dose of the MenACWY control vaccine. Receptors were obtained from an adult who received the MenACWY meningococcal vaccine as a control.

CDR3 in amino acids: CAWSGQGNKLAFF. The CDR3 nucleotides read TGTGCCTGGAGTGGACAGGGGAATAAGCTAGCTTTCTTT. The rearrangement uses TRBV30 and TRBJ1-1; 8 bases line up with TRBD1. V gave up 1 base and J gave up 10 bases; unmatched junction bases: 8. This CDR3 has 13 residues. In germline, CDR1 is GTSNPN, CDR2 SVGIG (reference sequence).

The chain recombines TRBV5-4 with TRBJ2-1; 16 bases are shared with TRBD2. Germline-derived CDR1 and CDR2 are SGHNT and YYREEE (reference sequence). CDR3 size: 17 residues. The junction had 6 bases not matched to a gene; V was cut back by 4 bases and J by 5 bases. DNA of the CDR3: TGTGCCAGCAGCCGGGGACTAGCGGGAGGGCTCGACAATGAGCAGTTCTTC. Its protein product is CASSRGLAGGLDNEQFF. Using reference TRBV5-4 and TRBJ2-1 for the parts outside the CDR3, the full variable domain is ETGVTQSPTHLIKTRGQQVTLRCSSQSGHNTVSWYQQALGQGPQFIFQYYREEENGRGNFPPRFSGLQFPNYSSELNVNALELDDSALYLCASSRGLAGGLDNEQFFGPGTRLTVL.

The genes are TRBV13 and TRBJ1-4; D is ambiguous. Between the trimmed V and J ends, which lost 6 bases and 10 bases, there was a span of 18 bases. Per germline, CDR1 PRHDT and CDR2 FYEKMQ (reference sequence). CDR3 size: 14 residues. This chain's CDR3 is CASSEGGIAGKLFF. The CDR3 coding sequence is TGTGCCAGCAGTGAGGGTGGGATAGCGGGAAAACTGTTTTTT.

This clone was counted a few times. The rearrangement joins TRBV19 to TRBJ1-5; D ambiguous. Germline CDR1 and CDR2: LNHDA and SQIVND (reference sequence). V lost 7 bases, J lost 5 bases, and 12 bases lay in between. The CDR3 is 13 amino acids. This chain's CDR3 is CASTGVRDQPQHF. Here the CDR3 DNA reads TGTGCCAGTACCGGAGTCAGAGATCAGCCCCAGCATTTT.

This rearrangement joins TRBV6-6 to TRBJ1-5, with 8 bases that match TRBD1. Trimming removed 2 bases from V and 6 bases from J; junction bases left unmatched: 6. The germline CDR1 and CDR2 sequences are MNHNY and SVGAGI (reference sequence). This CDR3 has 15 amino acids. The chain's CDR3 is CASSYLTGGGQPQHF. The CDR3, as DNA: TGTGCCAGCAGTTACCTTACAGGGGGAGGTCAGCCCCAGCATTTT.

The CDR3 nucleotides read TGTGCCAGCACGGCCAGCCCAGCGGGGAATCAGCCCCAGCATTTT. This sequence encodes CASTASPAGNQPQHF. This chain links TRBV27 with TRBJ1-5; D is unresolved. CDR3 length: 15 amino acids. The germline V gene has CDR1 MNHEY and CDR2 SMNVEV (reference sequence). V lost 7 bases and J 4 bases, leaving 17 bases between the germline ends.

The chain uses TRBV7-2 and TRBJ2-3; possibly TRBD1 for D (6 bases). CDR3 length: 16 amino acids. Germline-derived CDR1 and CDR2 are SGHTA and FQGNSA. V gave up 7 bases and J gave up 0 bases, with 17 bases separating them. The CDR3 loop is CASTYSGTQSTDTQYF. The CDR3 coding sequence is TGTGCCAGCACATACTCCGGGACACAAAGCACAGATACGCAGTATTTT.